The present T cell receptor (beta chain) was sequenced within a study of T cell responses to AZD1222 COVID-19 vaccine listed by TCRdb under 2021. For the study in its entirety: AZD1222 recipients with second doses at about 4 weeks or about 12 weeks were pooled, because spike-specific TCR depth and breadth did not differ between schedules. A total of just over 230 trial participants underwent TCR sequencing, of whom roughly 210 received two doses of AZD1222 and some 25 received two doses of the MenACWY control vaccine. Trial participants were enrolled into age subgroups of 18-55, 56-69 and 70-plus years, which contained around 150, 29 and 61 TCR-sequenced participants, respectively.

Turning to this clone: There is no known antigen for this receptor. No base quality values were provided; no much bigger clone lies one nucleotide off.

Paper-wide results and their limitations: Because no samples from the day 14 peak response were available, repertoires could be characterized only after the peak T cell response. Conclusions about previously exposed vaccinees were limited because only six AZD1222 recipients were SARS-CoV-2 seropositive at baseline. The 56-69-year group was small, and its depth increase did not reach significance, likely because of low power. Vaccine-associated CD4 TCRs spanned the whole spike protein, with dominant responses in regions 160-218 and 743-854. Most participants were white British and females outnumbered males, and the authors suggested that clonal diversity may have been underestimated. Epitopes outside the regions mutated in the B.1.351 and B.1.1.7 variants were reportedly recognized by nearly half of the unique spike-specific TCRs. After two AZD1222 doses, both the breadth and the depth of spike-specific TCRs were significantly higher than at day 0 and than in MenACWY recipients.

CDR1 and CDR2, looked up from the germline V gene (reference sequence), are LNHDA and SQIVND. The CDR3 has 17 amino acids, counting the end cysteine and phenylalanine. Just CDR3 DNA is preserved here, 51 bases in frame from base 1. The germline ends are 22 bases apart after V is trimmed by 9 bases and J by 1 base. According to the study, the label for this sample's time point signals: baseline before first vaccination. Vaccinee samples were obtained from the UK trials COV001 and COV002, which included a single-blind randomized controlled phase 2/3 trial of AZD1222 (ChAdOx1 nCoV-19) in healthy adults. For TCRbeta chain sequencing, PBMC samples from trial participants were taken at day 0 and at day 28 after the second dose. The CDR3 regions of human TCRbeta chains were analyzed by immunosequencing. Per the source publication's procedure: TCRs in the repertoires were matched against a reference library of SARS-CoV-2-specific TCRs that had been generated with the MIRA antigen-specificity platform. Breadth was defined as the fraction of unique TCRs that were SARS-CoV-2-associated. Depth was defined as the fraction of total T cells that were SARS-CoV-2-associated. Each spike-specific TCR was assigned to its reactive spike region and to a CD4 or CD8 class using the MIRA data. Log10-transformed breadth and depth values were compared by one-way ANOVA with Sidak's multiple comparisons tests. The clones in this table, taken by TCRdb from immuneACCESS, are in-frame only. Not every clone is retained; where verified, under half of the shortfall comes from an unresolved V gene, and the cause of the rest is unknown. D and trimming were read from the DNA, whereas the V and J calls and clone size are those reported in that table. This sample gives some 100,000 clones in total; around nine tenths of them show up just once. Roughly 12% of the sample rests with the top ten.

This specimen was peripheral blood, taken on day 0 of AZD1222 vaccination. This chain is built from TRBV19 and TRBJ1-5, with TRBD1 as a weak D call on 6 bases. The receptor comes from an adult in good health. The CDR3 sequence is CASSRGAGAHSNQPQHF. DNA sequence: TGTGCCAGCAGCCGCGGGGCAGGGGCGCACAGCAATCAGCCCCAGCATTTT.